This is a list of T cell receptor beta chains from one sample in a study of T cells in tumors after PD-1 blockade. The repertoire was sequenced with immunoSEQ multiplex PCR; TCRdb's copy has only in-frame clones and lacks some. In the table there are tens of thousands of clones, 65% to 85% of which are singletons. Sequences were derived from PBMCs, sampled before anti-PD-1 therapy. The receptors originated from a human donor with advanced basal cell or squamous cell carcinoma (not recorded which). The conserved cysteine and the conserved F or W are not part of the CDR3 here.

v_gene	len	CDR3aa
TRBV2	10	ASRGSATEAF
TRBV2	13	ASSFDRGNTDTQY
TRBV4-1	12	ASSQERGPRGYT
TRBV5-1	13	ASSLENRANYGYT
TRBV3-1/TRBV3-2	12	ASSQGTGADTQY
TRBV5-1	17	ASSLGDRGSRSGANVLT
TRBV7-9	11	ASSLVQNTEAF
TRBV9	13	ASSLRPDGAYGYT
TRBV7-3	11	ASSQTGADTQY
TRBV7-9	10	ASSLILGEQF
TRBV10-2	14	ASSEWASAQADEQF
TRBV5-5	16	ASSLELRVRAGNQPQH
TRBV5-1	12	ASSLGQGQETQY
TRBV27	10	ASSFPGTAGF
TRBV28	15	ASSFGVLAELSYEQY
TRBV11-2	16	ASSPERGSGRTNEKLF
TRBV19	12	ASSIGLHNQPQH
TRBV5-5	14	ASSDGQGPIYNEQF
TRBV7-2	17	ASSLGFRTSGRALGIQY
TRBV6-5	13	ASSYSRGVGETQY
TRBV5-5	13	ASSFRGYLNQPQH
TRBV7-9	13	ASSPIDRGLTEAF
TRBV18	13	ASSPRRQITYEQY
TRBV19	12	ASSMREGNQPQH
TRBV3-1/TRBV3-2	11	ASSQDYTDTQY
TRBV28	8	ASSHYEQY
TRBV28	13	ASNPLAGGAYEQY
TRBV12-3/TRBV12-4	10	ASSLSGNEQY
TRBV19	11	ASSSGLAYEQY
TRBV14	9	ASSLLYEQY
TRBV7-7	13	ASSRSGLANNEQF
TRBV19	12	ASRGPSGNQPQH
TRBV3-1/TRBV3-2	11	ASSNTASGEQY
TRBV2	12	ASSEALSSYGYT
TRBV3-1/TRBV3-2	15	ASSQDLSGGSTNEQF
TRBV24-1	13	ATSGSSPPVGELF
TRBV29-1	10	SVDNGGRGLF
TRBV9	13	ASSVGSSSYNEQF
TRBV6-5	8	ASMAETQY
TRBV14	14	ASSQELTGQYNEQF
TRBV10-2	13	ASSDGGRSNYGYT
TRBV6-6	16	ASSHRDRGTLRSGELF